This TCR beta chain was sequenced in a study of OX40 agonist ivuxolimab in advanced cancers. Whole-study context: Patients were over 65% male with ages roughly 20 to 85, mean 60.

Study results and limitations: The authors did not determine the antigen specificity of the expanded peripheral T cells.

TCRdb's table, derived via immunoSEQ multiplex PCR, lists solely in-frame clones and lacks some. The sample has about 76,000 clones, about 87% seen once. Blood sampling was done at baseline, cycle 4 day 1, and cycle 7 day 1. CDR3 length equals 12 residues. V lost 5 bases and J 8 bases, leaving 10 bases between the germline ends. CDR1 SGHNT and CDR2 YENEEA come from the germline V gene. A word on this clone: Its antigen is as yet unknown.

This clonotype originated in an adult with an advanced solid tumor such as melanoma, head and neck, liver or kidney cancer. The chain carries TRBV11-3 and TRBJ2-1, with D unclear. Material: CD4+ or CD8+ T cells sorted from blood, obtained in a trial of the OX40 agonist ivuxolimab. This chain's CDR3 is CASSRLKDEQFF. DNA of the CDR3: TGTGCCAGCAGCCGCCTAAAGGATGAGCAGTTCTTC.